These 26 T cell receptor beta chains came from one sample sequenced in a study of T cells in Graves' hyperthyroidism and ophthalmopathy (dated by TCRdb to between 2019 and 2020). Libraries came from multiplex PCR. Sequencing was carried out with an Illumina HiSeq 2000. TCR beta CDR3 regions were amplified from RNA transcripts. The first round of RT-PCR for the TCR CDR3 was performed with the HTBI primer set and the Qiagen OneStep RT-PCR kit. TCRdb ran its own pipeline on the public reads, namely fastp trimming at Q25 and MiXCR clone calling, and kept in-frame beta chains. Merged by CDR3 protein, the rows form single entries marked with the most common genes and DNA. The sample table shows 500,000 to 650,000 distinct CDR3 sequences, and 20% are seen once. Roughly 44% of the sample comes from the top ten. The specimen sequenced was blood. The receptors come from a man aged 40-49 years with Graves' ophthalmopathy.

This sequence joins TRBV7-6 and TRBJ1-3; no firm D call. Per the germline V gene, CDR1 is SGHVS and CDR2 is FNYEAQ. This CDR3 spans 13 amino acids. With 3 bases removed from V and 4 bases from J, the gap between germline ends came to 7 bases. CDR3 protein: CASSFQLGNTIYF. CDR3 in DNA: TGTGCCAGCAGCTTTCAGTTAGGAAACACCATATATTTT. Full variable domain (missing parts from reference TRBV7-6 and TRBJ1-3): GAGVSQSPRYKVTKRGQDVALRCDPISGHVSLYWYRQALGQGPEFLTYFNYEAQQDKSGLPNDRFSAERPEGSISTLTIQRTEQRDSAMYRCASSFQLGNTIYFGEGSWLTVV.

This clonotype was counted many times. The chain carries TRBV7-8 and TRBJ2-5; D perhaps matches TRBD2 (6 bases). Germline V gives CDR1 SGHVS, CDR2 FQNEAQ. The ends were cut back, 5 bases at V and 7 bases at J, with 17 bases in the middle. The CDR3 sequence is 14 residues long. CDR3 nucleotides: TGTGCCAGCAGCACGGGGGAGCGCCCGGGGACCCAGTACTTC. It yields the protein CASSTGERPGTQYF.

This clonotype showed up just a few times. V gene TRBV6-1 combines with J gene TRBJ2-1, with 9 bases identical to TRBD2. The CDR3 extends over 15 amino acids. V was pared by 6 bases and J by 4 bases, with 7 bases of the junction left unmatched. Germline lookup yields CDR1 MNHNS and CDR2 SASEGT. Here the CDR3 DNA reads TGTGCCAGCAGGGCTAGCGGGATAAAATACAATGAGCAGTTCTTC. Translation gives CASRASGIKYNEQFF.

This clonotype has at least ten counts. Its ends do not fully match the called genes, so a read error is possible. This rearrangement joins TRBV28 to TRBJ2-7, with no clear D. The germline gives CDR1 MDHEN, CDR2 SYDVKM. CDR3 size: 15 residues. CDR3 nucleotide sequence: TGTGCCAGCAGTTTCCCCCTTAGGACCTCCGACGAGCAGTACTTC. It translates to CASSFPLRTSDEQYF.

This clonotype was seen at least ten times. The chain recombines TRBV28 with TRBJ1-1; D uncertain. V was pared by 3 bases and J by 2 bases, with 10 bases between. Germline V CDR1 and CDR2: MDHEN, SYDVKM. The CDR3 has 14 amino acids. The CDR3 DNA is TGTGCCAGCAGTTTTCCCGTCCCAAACACTGAAGCTTTCTTT. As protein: CASSFPVPNTEAFF.

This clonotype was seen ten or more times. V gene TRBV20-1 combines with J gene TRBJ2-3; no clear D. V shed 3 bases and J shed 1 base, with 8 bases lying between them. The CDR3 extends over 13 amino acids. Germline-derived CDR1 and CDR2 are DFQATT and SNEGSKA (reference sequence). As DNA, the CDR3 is TGCAGTGCTAGCCCAACAGGCACAGATACGCAGTATTTT. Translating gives CSASPTGTDTQYF.

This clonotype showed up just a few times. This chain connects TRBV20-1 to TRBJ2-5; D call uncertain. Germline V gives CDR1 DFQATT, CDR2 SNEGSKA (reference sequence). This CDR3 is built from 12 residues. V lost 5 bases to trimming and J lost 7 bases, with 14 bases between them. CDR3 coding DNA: TGCAGTGCTGAAAGATCTGAGTCGACCCAGTACTTC. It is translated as CSAERSESTQYF.

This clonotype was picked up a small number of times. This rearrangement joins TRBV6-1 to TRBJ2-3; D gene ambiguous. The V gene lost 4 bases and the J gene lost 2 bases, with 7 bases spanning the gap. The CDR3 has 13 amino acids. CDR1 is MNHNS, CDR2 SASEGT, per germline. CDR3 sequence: CASSAPYTDTQYF. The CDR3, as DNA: TGTGCCAGCAGTGCCCCTTACACAGATACGCAGTATTTT.

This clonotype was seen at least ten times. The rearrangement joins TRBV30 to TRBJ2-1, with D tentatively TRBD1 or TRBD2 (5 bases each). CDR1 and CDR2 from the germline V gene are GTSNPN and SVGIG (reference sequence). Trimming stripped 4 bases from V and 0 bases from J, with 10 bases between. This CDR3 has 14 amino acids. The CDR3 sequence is CAWNQGRSYNEQFF. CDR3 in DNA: TGTGCCTGGAACCAGGGACGCTCCTACAATGAGCAGTTCTTC.

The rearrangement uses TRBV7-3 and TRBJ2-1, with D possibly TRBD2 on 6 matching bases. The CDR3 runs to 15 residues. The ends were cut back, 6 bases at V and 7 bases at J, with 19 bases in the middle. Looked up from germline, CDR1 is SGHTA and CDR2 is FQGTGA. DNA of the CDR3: TGTGCCAGCAGTTCCGGGGACCTGGCGGGGAATGAGCAGTTCTTC. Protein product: CASSSGDLAGNEQFF.

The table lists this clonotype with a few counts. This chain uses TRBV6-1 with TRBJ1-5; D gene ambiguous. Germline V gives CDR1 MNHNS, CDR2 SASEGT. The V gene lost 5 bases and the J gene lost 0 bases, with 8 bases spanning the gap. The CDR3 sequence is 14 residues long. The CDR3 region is CASSYSYSNQPQHF. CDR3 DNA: TGTGCCAGCAGTTATTCTTATAGCAATCAGCCCCAGCATTTT.

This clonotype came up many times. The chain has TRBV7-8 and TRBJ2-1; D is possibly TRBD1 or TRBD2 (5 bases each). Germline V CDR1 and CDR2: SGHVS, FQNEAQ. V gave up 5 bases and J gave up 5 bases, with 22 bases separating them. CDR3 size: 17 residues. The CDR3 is CASSPWKGPSPNNEQFF. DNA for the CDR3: TGTGCCAGCAGCCCCTGGAAGGGACCATCCCCGAACAATGAGCAGTTCTTC.

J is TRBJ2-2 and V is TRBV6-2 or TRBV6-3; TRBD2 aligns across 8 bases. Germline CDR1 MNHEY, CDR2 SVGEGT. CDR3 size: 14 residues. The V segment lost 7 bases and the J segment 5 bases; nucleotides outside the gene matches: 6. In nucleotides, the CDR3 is TGTGCCAGCACCAGGACTAGCTCAACCGGGGAGCTGTTTTTT. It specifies CASTRTSSTGELFF.

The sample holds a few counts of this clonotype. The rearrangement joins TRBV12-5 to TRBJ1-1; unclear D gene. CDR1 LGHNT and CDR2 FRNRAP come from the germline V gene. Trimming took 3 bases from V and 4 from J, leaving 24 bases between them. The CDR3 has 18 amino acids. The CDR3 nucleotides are TGTGCTAGTGGTTTACCATGGGCGGCTCAAATCCTGGGCACTGAAGCTTTCTTT. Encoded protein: CASGLPWAAQILGTEAFF.

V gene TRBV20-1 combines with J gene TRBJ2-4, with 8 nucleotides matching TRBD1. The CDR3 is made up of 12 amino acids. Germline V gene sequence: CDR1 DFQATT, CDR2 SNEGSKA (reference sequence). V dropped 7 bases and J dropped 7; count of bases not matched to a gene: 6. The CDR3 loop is CSGSDRANIQYF. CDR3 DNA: TGCAGTGGATCGGACAGGGCTAACATTCAGTACTTC.

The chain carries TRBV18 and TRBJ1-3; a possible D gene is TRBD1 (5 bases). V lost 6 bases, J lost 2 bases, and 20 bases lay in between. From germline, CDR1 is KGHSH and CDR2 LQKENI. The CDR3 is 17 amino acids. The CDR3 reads CASSEMDSGGPGNTIYF. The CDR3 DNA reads TGTGCCAGCTCCGAAATGGATTCTGGGGGTCCTGGAAACACCATATATTTT.

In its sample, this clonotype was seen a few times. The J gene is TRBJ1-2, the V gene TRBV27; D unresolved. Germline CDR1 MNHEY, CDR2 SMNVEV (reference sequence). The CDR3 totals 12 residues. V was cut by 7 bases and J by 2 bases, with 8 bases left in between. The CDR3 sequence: CASKGGNYGYTF. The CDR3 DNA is TGTGCCAGCAAGGGAGGCAACTATGGCTACACCTTC.

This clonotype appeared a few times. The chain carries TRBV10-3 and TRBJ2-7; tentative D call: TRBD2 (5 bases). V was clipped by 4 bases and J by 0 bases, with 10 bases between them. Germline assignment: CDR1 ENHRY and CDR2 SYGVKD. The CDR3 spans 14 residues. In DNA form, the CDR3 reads TGTGCCATCAGTGCCCCGGGATCCTCCTACGAGCAGTACTTC. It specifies CAISAPGSSYEQYF.

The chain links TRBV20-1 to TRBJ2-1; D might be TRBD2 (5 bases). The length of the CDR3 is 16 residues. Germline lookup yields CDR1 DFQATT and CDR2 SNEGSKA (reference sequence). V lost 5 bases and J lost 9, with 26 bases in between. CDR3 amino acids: CSAATRAWWIVTEQFF. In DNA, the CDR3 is TGCAGTGCTGCGACGCGGGCCTGGTGGATCGTGACTGAGCAGTTCTTC.

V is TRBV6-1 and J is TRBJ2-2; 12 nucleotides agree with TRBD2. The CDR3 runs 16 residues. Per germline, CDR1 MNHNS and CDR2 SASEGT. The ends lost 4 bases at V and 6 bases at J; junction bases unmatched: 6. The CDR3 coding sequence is TGTGCCAGCAGTGCCCCACTAGCGGGGGGCCCCGGGGAGCTGTTTTTT. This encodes CASSAPLAGGPGELFF.

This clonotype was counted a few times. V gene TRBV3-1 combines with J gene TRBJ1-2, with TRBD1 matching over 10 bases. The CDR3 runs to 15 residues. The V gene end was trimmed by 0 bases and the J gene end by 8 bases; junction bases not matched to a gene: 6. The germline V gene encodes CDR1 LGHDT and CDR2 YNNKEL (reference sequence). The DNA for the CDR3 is TGTGCCAGCAGCCAAGAGGGGACAGGGGATTTGGGCTACACCTTC. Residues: CASSQEGTGDLGYTF. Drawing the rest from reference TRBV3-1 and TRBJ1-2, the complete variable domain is DTAVSQTPKYLVTQMGNDKSIKCEQNLGHDTMYWYKQDSKKFLKIMFSYNNKELIINETVPNRFSPKSPDKAHLNLHINSLELGDSAVYFCASSQEGTGDLGYTFGSGTRLTVV.

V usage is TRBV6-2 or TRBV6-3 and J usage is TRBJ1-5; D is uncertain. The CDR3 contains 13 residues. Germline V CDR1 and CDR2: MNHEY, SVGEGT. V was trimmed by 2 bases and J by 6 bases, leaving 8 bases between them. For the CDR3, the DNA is TGTGCCAGCAGTTACAGGGCAATTCAGCCCCAGCATTTT. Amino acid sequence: CASSYRAIQPQHF.

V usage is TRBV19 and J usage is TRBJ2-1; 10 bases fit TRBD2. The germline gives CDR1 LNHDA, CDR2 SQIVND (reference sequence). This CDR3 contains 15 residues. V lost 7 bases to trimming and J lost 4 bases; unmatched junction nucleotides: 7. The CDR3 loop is CASKITSGKYNEQFF. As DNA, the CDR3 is TGTGCCAGTAAGATAACTAGCGGGAAGTACAATGAGCAGTTCTTC.

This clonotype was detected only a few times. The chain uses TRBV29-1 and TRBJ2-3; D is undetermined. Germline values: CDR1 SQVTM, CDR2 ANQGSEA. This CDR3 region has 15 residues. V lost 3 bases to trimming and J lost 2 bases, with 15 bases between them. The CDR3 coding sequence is TGCAGCGTTGAGGTCGGCCAAGCGCCCACAGATACGCAGTATTTT. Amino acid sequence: CSVEVGQAPTDTQYF.

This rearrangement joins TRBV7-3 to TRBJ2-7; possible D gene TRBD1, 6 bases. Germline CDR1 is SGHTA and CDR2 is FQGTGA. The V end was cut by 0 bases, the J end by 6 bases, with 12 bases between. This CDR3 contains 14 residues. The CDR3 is CASSLTGASPEQYF. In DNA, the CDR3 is TGTGCCAGCAGCTTAACGGGGGCGTCACCCGAGCAGTACTTC.

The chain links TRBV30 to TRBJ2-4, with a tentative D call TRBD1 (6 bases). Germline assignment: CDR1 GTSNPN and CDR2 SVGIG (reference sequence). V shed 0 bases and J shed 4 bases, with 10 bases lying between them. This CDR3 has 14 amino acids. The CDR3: CAWSVGGQKNIQYF. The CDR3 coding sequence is TGTGCCTGGAGTGTAGGAGGACAGAAAAACATTCAGTACTTC.